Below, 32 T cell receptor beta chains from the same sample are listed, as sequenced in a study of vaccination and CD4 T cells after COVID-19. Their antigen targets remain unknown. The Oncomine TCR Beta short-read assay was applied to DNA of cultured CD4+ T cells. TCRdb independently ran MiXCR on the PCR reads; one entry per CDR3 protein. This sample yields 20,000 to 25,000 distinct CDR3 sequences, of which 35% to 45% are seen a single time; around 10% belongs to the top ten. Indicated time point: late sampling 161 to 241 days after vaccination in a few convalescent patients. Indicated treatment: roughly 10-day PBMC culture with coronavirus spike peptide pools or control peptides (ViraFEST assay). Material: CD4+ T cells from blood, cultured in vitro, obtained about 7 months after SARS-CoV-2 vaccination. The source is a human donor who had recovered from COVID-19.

Here the CDR3 reads CASSPGLAGLYEQYF. The CDR3 DNA reads as TGTGCCAGCAGCCCGGGACTAGCGGGCCTCTACGAGCAGTACTTC. V and J are TRBV9 and TRBJ2-7; TRBD2 agrees at 12 bases. The CDR3 runs to 15 residues. Trimming cost V 4 bases and J 3 bases; bases outside gene matches: 5. CDR1 SGDLS and CDR2 YYNGEE come from the germline V gene.

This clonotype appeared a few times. The CDR3 reads CASSYDRYGGYGYTF. CDR3 DNA: TGTGCCAGCAGTTACGACAGATACGGGGGCTATGGCTACACCTTC. The chain employs TRBV6-5 and TRBJ1-2; D perhaps matches TRBD1 (5 bases). The CDR3 is 15 residues long. CDR1 and CDR2 (germline): MNHEY, SVGAGI. Trimming removed 2 bases at V and 4 bases at J, with 14 bases between.

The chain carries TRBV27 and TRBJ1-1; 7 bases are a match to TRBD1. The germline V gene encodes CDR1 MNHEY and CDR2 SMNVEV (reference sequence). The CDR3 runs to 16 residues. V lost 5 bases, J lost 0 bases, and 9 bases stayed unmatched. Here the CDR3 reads CASSETGFNVNTEAFF. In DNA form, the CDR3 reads TGTGCCAGCAGTGAGACAGGGTTTAATGTGAACACTGAAGCTTTCTTT.

The CDR3 nucleotides read TGTGCCAGCAGAACAGACAGGGAGGACTATGGCTACACCTTC. This sequence encodes CASRTDREDYGYTF. The chain is built from TRBV28 and TRBJ1-2; 7 bases agree with TRBD1. With V trimmed by 6 bases and J by 3 bases, 7 bases remained unmatched. The CDR3 runs 14 residues. The germline V gene encodes CDR1 MDHEN and CDR2 SYDVKM.

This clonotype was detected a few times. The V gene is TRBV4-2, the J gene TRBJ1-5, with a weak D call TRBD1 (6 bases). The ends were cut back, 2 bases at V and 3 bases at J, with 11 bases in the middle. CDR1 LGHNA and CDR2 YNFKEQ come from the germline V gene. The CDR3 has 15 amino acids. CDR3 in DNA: TGTGCCAGCAGCCAATTACAGGGAAACAATCAGCCCCAGCATTTT. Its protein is CASSQLQGNNQPQHF.

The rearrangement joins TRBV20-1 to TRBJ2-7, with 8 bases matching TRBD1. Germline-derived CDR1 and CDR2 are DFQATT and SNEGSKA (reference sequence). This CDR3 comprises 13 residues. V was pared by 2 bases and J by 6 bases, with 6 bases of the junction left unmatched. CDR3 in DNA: TGCAGTGCTAGACAAACCGGGACAGGCGAGCAGTACTTC. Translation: CSARQTGTGEQYF.

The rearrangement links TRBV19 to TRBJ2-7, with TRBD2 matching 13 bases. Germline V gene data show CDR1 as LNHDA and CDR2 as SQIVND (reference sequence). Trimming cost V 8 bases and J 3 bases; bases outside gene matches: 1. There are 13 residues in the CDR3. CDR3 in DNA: TGTGCCAGTCGGACTAGCGGGAGCTACGAGCAGTACTTC. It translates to CASRTSGSYEQYF.

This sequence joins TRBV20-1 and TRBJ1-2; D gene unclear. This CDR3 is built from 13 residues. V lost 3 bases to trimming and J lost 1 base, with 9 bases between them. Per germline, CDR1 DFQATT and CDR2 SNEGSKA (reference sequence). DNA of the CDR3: TGCAGTGCTAGCCAAATCAATAACTATGGCTACACCTTC. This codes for CSASQINNYGYTF.

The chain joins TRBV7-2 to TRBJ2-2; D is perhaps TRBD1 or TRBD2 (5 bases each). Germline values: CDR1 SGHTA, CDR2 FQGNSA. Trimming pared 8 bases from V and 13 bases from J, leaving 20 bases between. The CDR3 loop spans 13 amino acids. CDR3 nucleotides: TGTGCCAGCTCCCGGGGCGAAGTCGGACGGCTGTTTTTT. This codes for CASSRGEVGRLFF.

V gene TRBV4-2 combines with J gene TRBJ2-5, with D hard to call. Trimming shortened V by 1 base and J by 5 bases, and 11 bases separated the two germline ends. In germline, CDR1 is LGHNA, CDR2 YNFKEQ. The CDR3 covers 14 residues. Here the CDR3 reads CASSQVSSDETQYF. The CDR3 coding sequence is TGTGCCAGCAGCCAAGTTAGTAGTGATGAGACCCAGTACTTC.

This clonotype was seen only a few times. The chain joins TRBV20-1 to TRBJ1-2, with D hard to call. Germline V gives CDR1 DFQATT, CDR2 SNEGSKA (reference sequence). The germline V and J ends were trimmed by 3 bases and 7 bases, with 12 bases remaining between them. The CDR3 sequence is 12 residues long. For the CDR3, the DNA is TGCAGTGCTAGCCCGAGTCAGGCTGGCTACACCTTC. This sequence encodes CSASPSQAGYTF.

The CDR3 region has the DNA TGTGCCAGCAGCTTAAGTACGGTGGTATCGACCCAGTACTTC. It codes for CASSLSTVVSTQYF. The chain employs TRBV7-9 and TRBJ2-5, with D uncertain. The length of the CDR3 is 14 residues. Germline assignment: CDR1 SEHNR and CDR2 FQNEAQ (reference sequence). The V gene lost 2 bases and the J gene lost 7 bases, with 14 bases spanning the gap. Looking up the rest from reference TRBV7-9 and TRBJ2-5 gives the full variable domain: DTGVSQNPRHKITKRGQNVTFRCDPISEHNRLYWYRQTLGQGPEFLTYFQNEAQLEKSRLLSDRFSAERPKGSFSTLEIQRTEQGDSAMYLCASSLSTVVSTQYFGPGTRLLVL.

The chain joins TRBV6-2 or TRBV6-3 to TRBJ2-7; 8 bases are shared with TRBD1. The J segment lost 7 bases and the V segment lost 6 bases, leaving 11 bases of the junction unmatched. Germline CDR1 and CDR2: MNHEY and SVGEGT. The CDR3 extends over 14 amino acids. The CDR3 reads CASRRTGIMGEQYF. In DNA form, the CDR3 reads TGTGCCAGCAGGAGGACAGGGATAATGGGGGAGCAGTACTTC.

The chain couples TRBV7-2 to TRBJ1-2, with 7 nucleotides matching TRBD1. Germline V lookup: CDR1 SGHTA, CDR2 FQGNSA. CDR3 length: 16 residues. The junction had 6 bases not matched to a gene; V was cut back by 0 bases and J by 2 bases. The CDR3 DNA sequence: TGTGCCAGCAGCTTAGCTCTTGGGGGACAGAACTATGGCTACACCTTC. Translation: CASSLALGGQNYGYTF.

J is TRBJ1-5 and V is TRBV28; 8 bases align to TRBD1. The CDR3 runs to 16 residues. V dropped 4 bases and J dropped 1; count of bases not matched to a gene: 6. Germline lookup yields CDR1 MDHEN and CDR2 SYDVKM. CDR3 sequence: CASSSPRQGSNQPQHF. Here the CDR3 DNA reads TGTGCCAGCAGTTCACCCAGACAGGGGAGCAATCAGCCCCAGCATTTT.

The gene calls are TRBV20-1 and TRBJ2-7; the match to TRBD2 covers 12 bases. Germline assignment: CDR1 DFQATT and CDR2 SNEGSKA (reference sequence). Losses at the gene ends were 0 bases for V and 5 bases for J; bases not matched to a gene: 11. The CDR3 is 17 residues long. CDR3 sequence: CSARDFLAGGPSDEQYF. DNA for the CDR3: TGCAGTGCTAGAGATTTCCTAGCGGGAGGGCCGTCCGACGAGCAGTACTTC.

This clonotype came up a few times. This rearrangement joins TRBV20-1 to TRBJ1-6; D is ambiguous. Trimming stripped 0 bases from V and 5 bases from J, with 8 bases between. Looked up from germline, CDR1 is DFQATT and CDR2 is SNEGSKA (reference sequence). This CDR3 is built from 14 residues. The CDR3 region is CSARDQQNNSPLHF. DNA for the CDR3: TGCAGTGCTAGAGATCAACAGAATAATTCACCCCTCCACTTT.

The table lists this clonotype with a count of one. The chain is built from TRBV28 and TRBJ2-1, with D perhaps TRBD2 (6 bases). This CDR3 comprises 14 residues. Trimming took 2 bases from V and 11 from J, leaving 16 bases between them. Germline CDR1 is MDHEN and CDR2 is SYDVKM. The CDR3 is CASSLRPLAGQQFF. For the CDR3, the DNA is TGTGCCAGCAGTTTAAGGCCTTTGGCGGGACAGCAGTTCTTC.

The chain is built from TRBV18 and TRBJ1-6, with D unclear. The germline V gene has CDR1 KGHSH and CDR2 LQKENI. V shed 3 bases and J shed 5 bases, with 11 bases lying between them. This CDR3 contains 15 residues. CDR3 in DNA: TGTGCCAGCTCACCCTCCTCGGGGAATAATTCACCCCTCCACTTT. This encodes CASSPSSGNNSPLHF. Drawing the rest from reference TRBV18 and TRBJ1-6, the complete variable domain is NAGVMQNPRHLVRRRGQEARLRCSPMKGHSHVYWYRQLPEEGLKFMVYLQKENIIDESGMPKERFSAEFPKEGPSILRIQQVVRGDSAAYFCASSPSSGNNSPLHFGNGTRLTVT.

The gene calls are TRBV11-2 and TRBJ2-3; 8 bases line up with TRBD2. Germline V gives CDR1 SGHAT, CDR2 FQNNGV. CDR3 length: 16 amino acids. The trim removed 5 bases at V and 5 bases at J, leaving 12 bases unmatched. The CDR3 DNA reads TGTGCCAGCAGCCCCGGGACTAGGTCCCCCCGAGATACGCAGTATTTT. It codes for CASSPGTRSPRDTQYF.

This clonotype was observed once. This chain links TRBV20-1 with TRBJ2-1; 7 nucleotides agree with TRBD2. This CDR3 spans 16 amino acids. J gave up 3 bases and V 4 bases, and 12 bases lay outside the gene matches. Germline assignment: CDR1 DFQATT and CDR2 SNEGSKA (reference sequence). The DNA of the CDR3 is TGCAGTGCTAAGGGCGGGAGTCCGGGTAGCTACAATGAGCAGTTCTTC. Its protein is CSAKGGSPGSYNEQFF.

In nucleotides, the CDR3 is TGCAGCGTTGTGGCAGGGGAACTAGCGACAGATACGCAGTATTTT. Translated, it gives CSVVAGELATDTQYF. This rearrangement joins TRBV29-1 to TRBJ2-3; D perhaps matches TRBD2 (7 bases). The CDR3 has 15 amino acids. The germline V gene encodes CDR1 SQVTM and CDR2 ANQGSEA. The germline V and J ends were trimmed by 4 bases and 3 bases, with 17 bases remaining between them.

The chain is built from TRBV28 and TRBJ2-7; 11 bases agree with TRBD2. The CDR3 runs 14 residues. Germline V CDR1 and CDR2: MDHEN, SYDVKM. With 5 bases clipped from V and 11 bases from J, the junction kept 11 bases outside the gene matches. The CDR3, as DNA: TGTGCCAGCAGTCCTAGCGGGAGGACACCTCGGGAGTACTTC. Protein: CASSPSGRTPREYF.

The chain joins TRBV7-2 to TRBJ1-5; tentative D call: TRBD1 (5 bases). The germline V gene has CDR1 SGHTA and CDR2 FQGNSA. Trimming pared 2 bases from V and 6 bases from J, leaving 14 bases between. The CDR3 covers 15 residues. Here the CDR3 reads CASSLIRGGGQPQHF. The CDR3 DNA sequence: TGTGCCAGCAGCTTAATAAGGGGAGGTGGTCAGCCCCAGCATTTT.

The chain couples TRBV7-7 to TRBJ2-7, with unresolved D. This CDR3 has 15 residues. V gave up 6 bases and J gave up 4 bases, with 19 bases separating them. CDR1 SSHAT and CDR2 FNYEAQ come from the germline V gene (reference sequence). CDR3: CASSKSDSPPYEQYF. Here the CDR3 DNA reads TGTGCCAGCAGTAAGTCCGACTCCCCCCCTTACGAGCAGTACTTC.

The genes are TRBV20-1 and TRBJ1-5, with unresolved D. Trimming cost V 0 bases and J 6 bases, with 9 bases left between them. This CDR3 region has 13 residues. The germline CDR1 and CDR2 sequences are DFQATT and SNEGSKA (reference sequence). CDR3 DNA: TGCAGTGCTAGAGAAACAAGAGGTCAGCCCCAGCATTTT. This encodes CSARETRGQPQHF.

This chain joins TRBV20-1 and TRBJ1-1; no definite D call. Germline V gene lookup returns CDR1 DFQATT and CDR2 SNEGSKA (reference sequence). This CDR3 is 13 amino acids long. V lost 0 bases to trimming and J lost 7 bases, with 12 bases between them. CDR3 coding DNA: TGCAGTGCTAGAGATGCGGCGGAGGATGAAGCTTTCTTT. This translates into CSARDAAEDEAFF.

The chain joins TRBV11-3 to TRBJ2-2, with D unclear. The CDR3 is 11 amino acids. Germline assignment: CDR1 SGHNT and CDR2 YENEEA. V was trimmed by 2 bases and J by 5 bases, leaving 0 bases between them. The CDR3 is CASSLTGELFF. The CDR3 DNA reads TGTGCCAGCAGCTTAACCGGGGAGCTGTTTTTT.

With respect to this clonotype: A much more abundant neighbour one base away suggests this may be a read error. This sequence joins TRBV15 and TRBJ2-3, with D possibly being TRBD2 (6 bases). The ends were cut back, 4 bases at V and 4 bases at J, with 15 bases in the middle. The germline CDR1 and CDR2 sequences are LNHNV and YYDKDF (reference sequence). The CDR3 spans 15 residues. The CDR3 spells CATSILTGASDTQYF. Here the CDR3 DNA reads TGTGCCACCAGCATACTAACGGGAGCATCAGATACGCAGTATTTT.

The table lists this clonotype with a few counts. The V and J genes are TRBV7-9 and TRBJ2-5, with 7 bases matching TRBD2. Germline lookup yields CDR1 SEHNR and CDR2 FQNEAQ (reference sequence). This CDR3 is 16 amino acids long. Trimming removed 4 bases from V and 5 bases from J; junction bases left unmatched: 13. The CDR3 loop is CASSWIWREGRETQYF. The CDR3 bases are TGTGCCAGCAGCTGGATCTGGAGGGAGGGTCGGGAGACCCAGTACTTC. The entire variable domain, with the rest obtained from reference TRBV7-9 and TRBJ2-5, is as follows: DTGVSQNPRHKITKRGQNVTFRCDPISEHNRLYWYRQTLGQGPEFLTYFQNEAQLEKSRLLSDRFSAERPKGSFSTLEIQRTEQGDSAMYLCASSWIWREGRETQYFGPGTRLLVL.

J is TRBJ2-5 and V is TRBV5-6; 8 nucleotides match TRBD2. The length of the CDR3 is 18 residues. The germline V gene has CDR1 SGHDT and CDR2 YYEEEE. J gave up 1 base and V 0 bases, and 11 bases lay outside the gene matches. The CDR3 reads CASSLGGLAGLRQETQYF. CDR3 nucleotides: TGTGCCAGCAGCTTGGGCGGGCTAGCGGGTCTCCGCCAAGAGACCCAGTACTTC.

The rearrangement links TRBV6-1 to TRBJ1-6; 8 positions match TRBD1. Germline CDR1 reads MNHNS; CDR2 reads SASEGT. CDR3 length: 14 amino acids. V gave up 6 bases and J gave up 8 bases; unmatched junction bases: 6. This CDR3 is CASSRGQGDSPLHF. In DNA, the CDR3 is TGTGCCAGCAGCCGCGGACAGGGTGATTCACCCCTCCACTTT.